A single sample gave rise to the 32 T cell receptor beta chains below, sequenced in a study of cytomegalovirus exposure and HLA in healthy donors. The study ran its PCR with 60 Vbeta and 13 Jbeta primers. The assay was immunoSEQ multiplex PCR, and TCRdb's table has in-frame clones only and misses some. This sample carries 100,000 or so clones, 80% to 90% of them seen once, and the ten largest clones take more than 1%. Material: PBMCs. All receptors come from a young woman in good health and CMV-seronegative.

The chain is built from TRBV28 and TRBJ2-1, with TRBD2 identical over 10 bases. The length of the CDR3 is 15 residues. Germline CDR1 is MDHEN and CDR2 is SYDVKM. Losses at the gene ends were 5 bases for V and 9 bases for J; bases not matched to a gene: 10. CDR3 sequence: CASSHTSGIYREQFF. The CDR3 DNA is TGTGCCAGCAGTCATACTAGCGGGATATACCGTGAGCAGTTCTTC.

The chain recombines TRBV2 with TRBJ2-5, with TRBD2 identical over 11 bases. Near its end, the DNA agrees better with TRBJ2-7, so the J call may be wrong. Germline CDR1 and CDR2: SNHLY and FYNNEI. The CDR3 loop spans 14 amino acids. The CDR3 is CASDRGTSGYEQYF. The CDR3 nucleotides read TGTGCCAGCGACCGGGGGACTAGCGGCTACGAGCAGTACTTC.

The gene calls are TRBV18 and TRBJ2-5, with 11 bases aligning to TRBD2. CDR3 length equals 15 residues. CDR1 KGHSH and CDR2 LQKENI come from the germline V gene. V shed 3 bases and J 5 bases; nucleotides not matched to a gene: 5. Written as DNA, the CDR3 is TGTGCCAGCTCACCCGTAGCGGGAGGGCCGGAGACCCAGTACTTC. It is translated as CASSPVAGGPETQYF.

This chain joins TRBV5-1 and TRBJ2-7; 8 bases match TRBD2. The CDR3 is 16 amino acids. The germline V gene has CDR1 SGHRS and CDR2 YFSETQ. Trimming cost V 0 bases and J 5 bases; bases outside gene matches: 10. The DNA of the CDR3 is TGCGCCAGCAGCTTGGGTCGGAGCGGGAGTCGGGACGAGCAGTACTTC. This sequence encodes CASSLGRSGSRDEQYF.

The chain recombines TRBV27 with TRBJ2-2, with D perhaps matching TRBD1 (6 bases). This CDR3 is built from 16 residues. CDR1 MNHEY and CDR2 SMNVEV come from the germline V gene (reference sequence). The germline V and J ends were trimmed by 7 bases and 9 bases, with 24 bases remaining between them. The CDR3 loop reads CASNLYPTSQGRELFF. The DNA for the CDR3 is TGTGCCAGCAACCTTTATCCAACATCACAGGGTCGGGAGCTGTTTTTT.

This chain joins TRBV5-1 and TRBJ2-5; maybe TRBD1 (5 bases). Per the germline V gene, CDR1 is SGHRS and CDR2 is YFSETQ. The CDR3 extends over 13 amino acids. The V end lost 5 bases, the J end lost 2 bases, and 10 bases lay between the germline ends. This chain's CDR3 is CASRDDRQETQYF. In DNA form, the CDR3 reads TGCGCCAGCAGGGATGACAGACAAGAGACCCAGTACTTC.

This clone was detected only once. This chain joins TRBV7-2 and TRBJ2-7; TRBD2 is a possible D gene (5 bases). Trimming shortened V by 5 bases and J by 2 bases, and 13 bases separated the two germline ends. This CDR3 comprises 14 residues. Germline lookup yields CDR1 SGHTA and CDR2 FQGNSA. The CDR3, as DNA: TGTGCCAGCAGCCGGGGTCGTTGGCCCTACGAGCAGTACTTC. Its protein product is CASSRGRWPYEQYF.

The chain links TRBV5-4 to TRBJ2-1; a weak D match, TRBD2 (5 bases). Germline V gene data show CDR1 as SGHNT and CDR2 as YYREEE (reference sequence). There are 11 residues in the CDR3. V was trimmed by 1 base and J by 10 bases, leaving 6 bases between them. For the CDR3, the DNA is TGTGCCAGCAGCTTGCCGGGGGAGCAGTTCTTC. The encoded protein is CASSLPGEQFF.

The chain uses TRBV28 and TRBJ1-6; TRBD1 aligns across 7 bases. The V and J ends lost 1 base and 8 bases, in that order; junction bases with no gene match: 5. The CDR3 sequence is 15 residues long. Germline V gene data show CDR1 as MDHEN and CDR2 as SYDVKM. The CDR3 DNA is TGTGCCAGCAGTTTATATGGCAGGGGGGATTCACCCCTCCACTTT. This sequence encodes CASSLYGRGDSPLHF.

This clone showed up just a few times. This CDR3 is CASSWAISSGNTIYF. In nucleotides, the CDR3 is TGTGCCAGCAGTTGGGCTATAAGCTCTGGAAACACCATATATTTT. The chain uses TRBV6-5 and TRBJ1-3; D gene ambiguous. With 4 bases removed from V and 0 bases from J, the gap between germline ends came to 10 bases. The CDR3 has 15 residues. In germline, CDR1 is MNHEY, CDR2 SVGAGI.

There are a few counts of this clone. The chain recombines TRBV10-3 with TRBJ1-5, with D possibly being TRBD1 (5 bases). CDR1 and CDR2 (germline): ENHRY, SYGVKD. Trimming shortened V by 4 bases and J by 6 bases, and 7 bases separated the two germline ends. This CDR3 has 12 residues. This CDR3 is CAISAGIQPQHF. The CDR3, as DNA: TGTGCCATCAGTGCAGGGATTCAGCCCCAGCATTTT.

The chain has TRBV25-1 and TRBJ1-2, with D maybe TRBD1 (5 bases). CDR3 length equals 14 residues. The V gene lost 6 bases and the J gene lost 7 bases, with 18 bases spanning the gap. Germline CDR1 and CDR2: MGHDK and SYGVNS. CDR3 region: CASRGKGLPAGYTF. Here the CDR3 DNA reads TGTGCCAGCAGGGGAAAGGGACTCCCGGCTGGCTACACCTTC.

The V and J genes are TRBV4-2 and TRBJ2-1; 16 positions match TRBD2. Germline CDR1 reads LGHNA; CDR2 reads YNFKEQ. CDR3 size: 18 residues. With 4 bases clipped from V and 1 base from J, the junction kept 4 bases outside the gene matches. The CDR3 coding sequence is TGTGCCAGCAGCCCCGGGACTAGCGGGAGGGCTTCCTACAATGAGCAGTTCTTC. Amino acid sequence: CASSPGTSGRASYNEQFF.

The chain couples TRBV27 to TRBJ2-3; D not resolved. Deletions cut 3 bases from V and 1 base from J, with 11 bases between. The CDR3 spans 15 residues. Germline V gives CDR1 MNHEY, CDR2 SMNVEV (reference sequence). CDR3 region: CASSFVPGGTDTQYF. The DNA for the CDR3 is TGTGCCAGCAGTTTCGTCCCCGGTGGCACAGATACGCAGTATTTT.

The rearrangement links TRBV15 to TRBJ2-2; D remains ambiguous. With 4 bases removed from V and 1 base from J, the gap between germline ends came to 7 bases. Looked up from germline, CDR1 is LNHNV and CDR2 is YYDKDF (reference sequence). The CDR3 is 14 residues long. In nucleotides, the CDR3 is TGTGCCACCAGCATTAGACTGAACACCGGGGAGCTGTTTTTT. This sequence encodes CATSIRLNTGELFF.

The chain is built from TRBV28 and TRBJ2-7; D gene unclear. Germline-derived CDR1 and CDR2 are MDHEN and SYDVKM. CDR3 length: 12 residues. Trimming took off 2 bases at V and 4 bases at J, with 6 bases between the two ends. The CDR3 DNA is TGTGCCAGCAGTTTAACGGGTTACGAGCAGTACTTC. This codes for CASSLTGYEQYF.

V usage is TRBV6-5 and J usage is TRBJ2-1; tentatively, D is TRBD2 (7 bases). The germline V and J ends were trimmed by 6 bases and 3 bases, with 15 bases remaining between them. Germline V gene lookup returns CDR1 MNHEY and CDR2 SVGAGI. CDR3 size: 15 residues. The CDR3, as DNA: TGTGCCAGCAGAAACATAGGGGGGGACTACAATGAGCAGTTCTTC. The encoded protein is CASRNIGGDYNEQFF.

The chain couples TRBV25-1 to TRBJ1-2; TRBD1 agrees at 8 bases. This CDR3 has 15 amino acids. The V and J ends lost 4 bases and 8 bases, in that order; junction bases with no gene match: 12. Per the germline V gene, CDR1 is MGHDK and CDR2 is SYGVNS. For the CDR3, the DNA is TGTGCCAGCAGTGGAACCCGGACAGGGTACCGGGGCTACACCTTC. Amino acids: CASSGTRTGYRGYTF.

The CDR3 sequence: CSVRGNTEAFF. CDR3 in DNA: TGCAGCGTTCGGGGGAACACTGAAGCTTTCTTT. The J gene is TRBJ1-1, the V gene TRBV29-1, with D unclear. Trimming removed 5 bases at V and 1 base at J, with 5 bases between. This CDR3 is 11 amino acids long. The germline V gene has CDR1 SQVTM and CDR2 ANQGSEA.

The chain recombines TRBV4-3 with TRBJ2-2; the D is unclear. V was shortened by 0 bases and J by 1 base, with 6 bases between the two germline ends. This CDR3 region has 15 residues. Germline CDR1 and CDR2: LGHNA and YSLEER. The CDR3 bases are TGCGCCAGCAGCCAAGATCCCGTGAACACCGGGGAGCTGTTTTTT. Protein product: CASSQDPVNTGELFF.

The J gene is TRBJ2-3, the V gene TRBV15; tentative D call: TRBD2 (6 bases). V shed 1 base and J shed 4 bases, with 9 bases lying between them. CDR3 size: 14 residues. Germline assignment: CDR1 LNHNV and CDR2 YYDKDF (reference sequence). CDR3 coding DNA: TGTGCCACCAGCAGAGTACCGGGGGCAGATACGCAGTATTTT. Its translation: CATSRVPGADTQYF.

The chain recombines TRBV30 with TRBJ2-3, with D perhaps matching TRBD2 (5 bases). The ends were cut back, 5 bases at V and 1 base at J, with 13 bases in the middle. The CDR3 is 14 residues long. Germline assignment: CDR1 GTSNPN and CDR2 SVGIG (reference sequence). CDR3 DNA sequence: TGTGCCTGGTCAAACGTCGGGGGCACAGATACGCAGTATTTT. Protein sequence: CAWSNVGGTDTQYF.

This clone has only one observation. This chain uses TRBV7-2 with TRBJ2-2; perhaps TRBD2 as D (6 bases). Germline-derived CDR1 and CDR2 are SGHTA and FQGNSA. This CDR3 has 17 amino acids. V was trimmed by 5 bases and J by 7 bases, leaving 23 bases between them. CDR3 region: CASSQPVGLPSSGELFF. The CDR3 coding sequence is TGTGCCAGCAGCCAACCCGTGGGACTCCCCAGCAGCGGGGAGCTGTTTTTT. Looking up the rest from reference TRBV7-2 and TRBJ2-2 gives the full variable domain: GAGVSQSPSNKVTEKGKDVELRCDPISGHTALYWYRQSLGQGLEFLIYFQGNSAPDKSGLPSDRFSAERTGGSVSTLTIQRTQQEDSAVYLCASSQPVGLPSSGELFFGEGSRLTVL.

The rearrangement joins TRBV7-3 to TRBJ2-3; weak D call: TRBD1 (5 bases). The CDR3 spans 14 residues. CDR1 and CDR2 (germline): SGHTA, FQGTGA. V lost 4 bases and J lost 1, with 9 bases in between. The CDR3 is CASSSTVGTDTQYF. The CDR3 region has the DNA TGTGCCAGCAGCTCGACAGTTGGCACAGATACGCAGTATTTT.

The V gene is TRBV10-3, the J gene TRBJ2-3; possibly TRBD2 for D (6 bases). CDR1 ENHRY and CDR2 SYGVKD come from the germline V gene. The CDR3 has 16 amino acids. V was clipped by 0 bases and J by 2 bases, with 12 bases between them. As DNA, the CDR3 is TGTGCCATCAGTGAGTCTCTCTCGGGGGACACAGATACGCAGTATTTT. Translation: CAISESLSGDTDTQYF.

The rearrangement links TRBV4-2 to TRBJ2-7, with a possible D match to TRBD2 (5 bases). The CDR3 consists of 12 residues. Germline CDR1 and CDR2: LGHNA and YNFKEQ. Trimming took off 5 bases at V and 4 bases at J, with 9 bases between the two ends. The CDR3 DNA sequence: TGTGCCAGCAGCTTTTCGGGGTACGAGCAGTACTTC. It codes for CASSFSGYEQYF.

The V and J genes are TRBV28 and TRBJ2-7, with D tentatively TRBD1 (6 bases). V lost 3 bases to trimming and J lost 4 bases, with 13 bases between them. This CDR3 has 14 residues. From germline, CDR1 is MDHEN and CDR2 SYDVKM. CDR3 loop: CASSFPIQGYEQYF. Written as DNA, the CDR3 is TGTGCCAGCAGTTTCCCAATACAGGGATACGAGCAGTACTTC.

CDR3 sequence reads: CASSPEADTQYF. The CDR3 DNA reads as TGTGCCAGCAGCCCGGAGGCAGATACGCAGTATTTT. The chain has TRBV7-2 and TRBJ2-3, with D maybe TRBD2 (5 bases). Trimming stripped 5 bases from V and 4 bases from J, with 7 bases between. This CDR3 has 12 residues. CDR1 is SGHTA and CDR2 is FQGNSA in the germline V gene.

The J gene is TRBJ2-5, the V gene TRBV5-1; a possible D gene is TRBD2 (6 bases). Trimming shortened V by 7 bases and J by 5 bases, and 21 bases separated the two germline ends. The CDR3 covers 15 residues. Germline V gene sequence: CDR1 SGHRS, CDR2 YFSETQ. CDR3 region: CASRLGVAVGETQYF. DNA of the CDR3: TGCGCCAGCCGCCTCGGGGTAGCGGTGGGTGAGACCCAGTACTTC.

The chain uses TRBV30 and TRBJ2-7; TRBD2 aligns across 9 bases. Per germline, CDR1 GTSNPN and CDR2 SVGIG (reference sequence). After removal of 4 bases from V and 4 bases from J, the junction contained 5 bases not matched to a gene. The CDR3 totals 13 residues. CDR3 in amino acids: CAWISGSGYEQYF. CDR3 DNA: TGTGCCTGGATTAGCGGGAGCGGGTACGAGCAGTACTTC.

The V call is TRBV6-5, the J call TRBJ1-1, with 8 bases lining up with TRBD1. Germline CDR1 is MNHEY and CDR2 is SVGAGI. The CDR3 sequence is 14 residues long. After removal of 6 bases from V and 2 bases from J, the junction contained 5 bases not matched to a gene. The DNA for the CDR3 is TGTGCCAGCAGAGAGACAGGGGCCAACACTGAAGCTTTCTTT. Protein: CASRETGANTEAFF.

The chain recombines TRBV28 with TRBJ2-7, with 8 bases fitting TRBD1. The junction had 6 bases not matched to a gene; V was cut back by 6 bases and J by 2 bases. The CDR3 is 14 amino acids. The germline gives CDR1 MDHEN, CDR2 SYDVKM. DNA for the CDR3: TGTGCCAGCAGCCCGGACAGGGAGGCCTACGAGCAGTACTTC. This gives the protein CASSPDREAYEQYF.